This TCR beta chain was obtained from a study of blood T cell repertoires in COVID-19. Authors' methods: The authors estimated nucleated cell counts from reference gene primer amplification. Generated by immunoSEQ multiplex PCR, the TCRdb table keeps only in-frame clones and is missing some. Clone size and the V and J calls come from that table; the DNA yielded D and trimming. There are fewer than 350,000 clones in the sample; around 90% occur only once, and about 4% lies in the top ten. CDR3 length equals 20 residues. Germline V gene sequence: CDR1 MGHRA, CDR2 YSYEKL. The ends were cut back, 0 bases at V and 2 bases at J, with 20 bases in the middle. Participant-given clinical history determined each cohort assignment.

This chain links TRBV4-1 with TRBJ1-6; TRBD1 is a possible D gene (5 bases). The clonotype was recovered from a young woman with acute COVID-19. Sequenced input: PBMCs or T cells enriched from blood (not recorded which). CDR3 loop: CASSQEGKLAGMAYNSPLHF. CDR3 DNA: TGCGCCAGCAGCCAAGAAGGGAAGCTGGCAGGGATGGCCTATAATTCACCCCTCCACTTT.